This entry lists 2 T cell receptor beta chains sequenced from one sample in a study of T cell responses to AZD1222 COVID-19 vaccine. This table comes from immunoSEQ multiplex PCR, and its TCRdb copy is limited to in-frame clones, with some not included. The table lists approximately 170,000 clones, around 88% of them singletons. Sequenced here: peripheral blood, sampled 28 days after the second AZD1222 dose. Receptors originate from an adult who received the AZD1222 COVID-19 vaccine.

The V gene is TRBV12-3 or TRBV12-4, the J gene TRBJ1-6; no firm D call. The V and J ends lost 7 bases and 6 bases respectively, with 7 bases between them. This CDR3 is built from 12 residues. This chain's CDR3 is CASTVGNSPLHF. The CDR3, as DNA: TGTGCCAGCACCGTTGGTAATTCACCCCTCCACTTT.

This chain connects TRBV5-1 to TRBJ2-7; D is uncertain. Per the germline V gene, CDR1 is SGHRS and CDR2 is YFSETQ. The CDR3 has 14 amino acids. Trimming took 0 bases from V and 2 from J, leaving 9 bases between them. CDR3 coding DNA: TGCGCCAGCAGCTTGGCTGGAGACACCTACGAGCAGTACTTC. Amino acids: CASSLAGDTYEQYF.